These T cell receptor beta chains were read from a single sample in a study of blood T cell repertoires in COVID-19. Libraries were prepared by immunoSEQ multiplex PCR; TCRdb keeps only in-frame clonotypes and omits some of them. The repertoire includes approximately 97,000 clones, more than 85% of them detected once, and 4.2% sits in the top ten. Sequencing was done on a sample of peripheral blood. These receptors came from a man younger than 35 with acute or convalescent COVID-19. Both conserved end residues are part of each CDR3. Fields, in order: CDR3 protein, CDR3 DNA, clone size, CDR3 length, V gene, J gene, D gene. A D gene is named only where the DNA matches it firmly. For some rows the clone size is stated as once, few or many, or as a class when expanded; others skip it.

cdr3_aa: CASSPLRRWTGDSTDTQYF
cdr3_nt: TGTGCCAGCAGCCCCCTCCGCCGTTGGACAGGGGACAGCACAGATACGCAGTATTTT
clone_size: few
cdr3_length: 19
v_call: TRBV7-6
j_call: TRBJ2-3
d_call: TRBD1

cdr3_aa: CASSYLTGGGYGYTF
cdr3_nt: TGTGCCAGCAGTTACCTGACAGGGGGAGGATATGGCTACACCTTC
clone_size: few
cdr3_length: 15
v_call: TRBV6-5
j_call: TRBJ1-2
d_call: TRBD1

cdr3_aa: CASSLEPPGAPYEQYF
cdr3_nt: TGTGCCAGCAGCTTGGAGCCCCCCGGAGCCCCCTACGAGCAGTACTTC
clone_size: NA
cdr3_length: 16
v_call: TRBV5-4
j_call: TRBJ2-7
d_call: NA

cdr3_aa: CASSELGTGTAYEQYF
cdr3_nt: TGTGCCAGCAGTGAATTAGGGACAGGGACGGCCTACGAGCAGTACTTC
clone_size: NA
cdr3_length: 16
v_call: TRBV25-1
j_call: TRBJ2-7
d_call: TRBD1

cdr3_aa: CASSPPNWTGYTEAFF
cdr3_nt: TGTGCCAGCTCACCACCCAACTGGACAGGCTACACTGAAGCTTTCTTT
clone_size: NA
cdr3_length: 16
v_call: TRBV18
j_call: TRBJ1-1
d_call: TRBD1

cdr3_aa: CASSALPGSGNTIYF
cdr3_nt: TGTGCCAGCTCAGCCCTGCCAGGCTCTGGAAACACCATATATTTT
clone_size: NA
cdr3_length: 15
v_call: TRBV18
j_call: TRBJ1-3
d_call: NA

cdr3_aa: CAWTYPQGLGNTIYF
cdr3_nt: TGTGCCTGGACCTATCCCCAGGGTTTAGGAAACACCATATATTTT
clone_size: NA
cdr3_length: 15
v_call: TRBV30
j_call: TRBJ1-3
d_call: NA

cdr3_aa: CASSLEAAKEDIQYF
cdr3_nt: TGCGCCAGCAGCTTGGAAGCAGCAAAGGAGGACATTCAGTACTTC
clone_size: NA
cdr3_length: 15
v_call: TRBV5-1
j_call: TRBJ2-4
d_call: NA

cdr3_aa: CASHFDGTYNSPLHF
cdr3_nt: TGTGCTAGCCACTTTGACGGGACCTATAATTCACCCCTCCACTTT
clone_size: NA
cdr3_length: 15
v_call: TRBV12-5
j_call: TRBJ1-6
d_call: NA

cdr3_aa: CASRGTVQEAFF
cdr3_nt: TGTGCCAGCAGGGGGACAGTACAGGAAGCTTTCTTT
clone_size: NA
cdr3_length: 12
v_call: TRBV12-3/TRBV12-4
j_call: TRBJ1-1
d_call: TRBD1

cdr3_aa: CASVFGANTEAFF
cdr3_nt: TGTGCCAGCGTCTTCGGAGCGAACACTGAAGCTTTCTTT
clone_size: NA
cdr3_length: 13
v_call: TRBV2
j_call: TRBJ1-1
d_call: NA

cdr3_aa: CASSRSFSGANVLTF
cdr3_nt: TGTGCCAGCAGCCGTTCGTTTTCTGGGGCCAACGTCCTGACTTTC
clone_size: NA
cdr3_length: 15
v_call: TRBV5-8
j_call: TRBJ2-6
d_call: NA

cdr3_aa: CASSLTAGGYTF
cdr3_nt: TGTGCCAGCAGCTTAACCGCCGGTGGCTACACCTTC
clone_size: NA
cdr3_length: 12
v_call: TRBV13
j_call: TRBJ1-2
d_call: NA

cdr3_aa: CASNQEVGEDSNQPQHF
cdr3_nt: TGTGCCAGCAATCAAGAAGTGGGGGAGGATAGCAATCAGCCCCAGCATTTT
clone_size: NA
cdr3_length: 17
v_call: TRBV27
j_call: TRBJ1-5
d_call: NA

cdr3_aa: CASSEGGGTNNYGYTF
cdr3_nt: TGTGCCAGCAGTGAAGGCGGAGGGACTAATAACTATGGCTACACCTTC
clone_size: NA
cdr3_length: 16
v_call: TRBV2
j_call: TRBJ1-2
d_call: NA

cdr3_aa: CASSLRQGAFNEKLFF
cdr3_nt: TGTGCCAGCAGCCTTCGACAGGGGGCGTTCAATGAAAAACTGTTTTTT
clone_size: NA
cdr3_length: 16
v_call: TRBV7-9
j_call: TRBJ1-4
d_call: TRBD1

cdr3_aa: CASRPGKGTGNTIYF
cdr3_nt: TGTGCCAGCCGCCCCGGGAAGGGAACTGGAAACACCATATATTTT
clone_size: NA
cdr3_length: 15
v_call: TRBV6-5
j_call: TRBJ1-3
d_call: NA

cdr3_aa: CASSHDRAGPHEKLFF
cdr3_nt: TGTGCCAGTAGCCACGACAGGGCCGGCCCCCATGAAAAACTGTTTTTT
clone_size: NA
cdr3_length: 16
v_call: TRBV19
j_call: TRBJ1-4
d_call: TRBD1

cdr3_aa: CASQGFRETQYF
cdr3_nt: TGCGCCAGCCAGGGTTTTCGAGAGACCCAGTACTTC
clone_size: many
cdr3_length: 12
v_call: TRBV5-1
j_call: TRBJ2-5
d_call: NA

cdr3_aa: CASIRVGGNTEAFF
cdr3_nt: TGTGCCAGTATCCGGGTCGGGGGGAACACTGAAGCTTTCTTT
clone_size: NA
cdr3_length: 14
v_call: TRBV19
j_call: TRBJ1-1
d_call: NA

cdr3_aa: CASSLLPSLGGRRAFF
cdr3_nt: TGTGCCAGCAGTTTACTCCCATCTCTGGGAGGGAGGAGAGCTTTCTTT
clone_size: once
cdr3_length: 16
v_call: TRBV28
j_call: TRBJ1-1
d_call: NA

cdr3_aa: CASRWGQMNTEAFF
cdr3_nt: TGCGCCAGCAGGTGGGGACAGATGAACACTGAAGCTTTCTTT
clone_size: NA
cdr3_length: 14
v_call: TRBV5-1
j_call: TRBJ1-1
d_call: TRBD1

cdr3_aa: CASTRGLGQPQHF
cdr3_nt: TGTGCCAGCACAAGGGGGTTGGGACAGCCCCAGCATTTT
clone_size: NA
cdr3_length: 13
v_call: TRBV6-5
j_call: TRBJ1-5
d_call: NA

cdr3_aa: CASSPGRGNLAEAFF
cdr3_nt: TGTGCCAGCTCACCCGGGAGGGGTAACCTGGCTGAAGCTTTCTTT
clone_size: NA
cdr3_length: 15
v_call: TRBV18
j_call: TRBJ1-1
d_call: NA

cdr3_aa: CASSGQGSQPQHF
cdr3_nt: TGTGCCAGTTCGGGACAGGGATCTCAGCCCCAGCATTTT
clone_size: NA
cdr3_length: 13
v_call: TRBV19
j_call: TRBJ1-5
d_call: TRBD1

cdr3_aa: CASSSDGQAYEQYF
cdr3_nt: TGCGCCAGCAGCTCGGACGGACAGGCCTACGAGCAGTACTTC
clone_size: NA
cdr3_length: 14
v_call: TRBV5-1
j_call: TRBJ2-7
d_call: TRBD1

cdr3_aa: CASSRDRASTDTQYF
cdr3_nt: TGCGCCAGCAGCCGGGACAGGGCTTCGACAGATACGCAGTATTTT
clone_size: NA
cdr3_length: 15
v_call: TRBV4-1
j_call: TRBJ2-3
d_call: TRBD1

cdr3_aa: CASAREASSYNSPLHF
cdr3_nt: TGTGCCAGCGCCAGGGAGGCGAGCTCCTATAATTCACCCCTCCACTTT
clone_size: once
cdr3_length: 16
v_call: TRBV6-4
j_call: TRBJ1-6
d_call: NA

cdr3_aa: CASSQGFSGPPEAFF
cdr3_nt: TGTGCCAGCAGCCAAGGGTTTTCGGGTCCGCCTGAAGCTTTCTTT
clone_size: NA
cdr3_length: 15
v_call: TRBV3-1/TRBV3-2
j_call: TRBJ1-1
d_call: NA

cdr3_aa: CASSYILGQATDRNYGYTF
cdr3_nt: TGTGCCAGCAGCTACATCCTGGGACAGGCAACTGACAGGAACTATGGCTACACCTTC
clone_size: NA
cdr3_length: 19
v_call: TRBV7-9
j_call: TRBJ1-2
d_call: TRBD1

cdr3_aa: CASSQGQEGTEAFF
cdr3_nt: TGTGCCAGCTCACAGGGACAGGAGGGCACTGAAGCTTTCTTT
clone_size: NA
cdr3_length: 14
v_call: TRBV18
j_call: TRBJ1-1
d_call: TRBD1

cdr3_aa: CASSKGLAGGPGTDTQYF
cdr3_nt: TGTGCCAGTAGTAAGGGACTAGCGGGGGGGCCGGGTACAGATACGCAGTATTTT
clone_size: NA
cdr3_length: 18
v_call: TRBV19
j_call: TRBJ2-3
d_call: TRBD2

cdr3_aa: CASSTHKKGQGFRSNQPQHF
cdr3_nt: TGCGCCAGCAGTACCCATAAGAAGGGACAGGGTTTCCGTAGCAATCAGCCCCAGCATTTT
clone_size: NA
cdr3_length: 20
v_call: TRBV23-1
j_call: TRBJ1-5
d_call: TRBD1

cdr3_aa: CASSQGSMNTEAFF
cdr3_nt: TGTGCCAGCAGCCAGGGCTCAATGAACACTGAAGCTTTCTTT
clone_size: NA
cdr3_length: 14
v_call: TRBV3-1/TRBV3-2
j_call: TRBJ1-1
d_call: NA

cdr3_aa: CASSIPRSYTGELFF
cdr3_nt: TGTGCCAGTAGTATTCCACGGAGCTACACCGGGGAGCTGTTTTTT
clone_size: NA
cdr3_length: 15
v_call: TRBV19
j_call: TRBJ2-2
d_call: NA

cdr3_aa: CAWSVQGAGDGYTF
cdr3_nt: TGTGCCTGGAGTGTACAGGGGGCTGGGGATGGCTACACCTTC
clone_size: NA
cdr3_length: 14
v_call: TRBV30
j_call: TRBJ1-2
d_call: TRBD1

cdr3_aa: CASSQWAGVGTEAFF
cdr3_nt: TGTGCCAGCAGCCAATGGGCCGGGGTGGGCACTGAAGCTTTCTTT
clone_size: NA
cdr3_length: 15
v_call: TRBV7-8
j_call: TRBJ1-1
d_call: NA

cdr3_aa: CASSQGSSSYNSPLHF
cdr3_nt: TGCGCCAGCAGCCAGGGCAGTAGCTCCTATAATTCACCCCTCCACTTT
clone_size: NA
cdr3_length: 16
v_call: TRBV4-1
j_call: TRBJ1-6
d_call: NA

cdr3_aa: CASSQAGNVGETQYF
cdr3_nt: TGTGCCAGCAGCCAGGCAGGGAATGTAGGCGAGACCCAGTACTTC
clone_size: NA
cdr3_length: 15
v_call: TRBV4-2
j_call: TRBJ2-5
d_call: NA

cdr3_aa: CASSEGLAANEQFF
cdr3_nt: TGTGCCAGCAGTGAAGGGCTAGCGGCCAATGAGCAGTTCTTC
clone_size: NA
cdr3_length: 14
v_call: TRBV2
j_call: TRBJ2-1
d_call: TRBD2

cdr3_aa: CASSSGGKNTEAFF
cdr3_nt: TGTGCCAGTAGCTCCGGGGGAAAGAACACTGAAGCTTTCTTT
clone_size: once
cdr3_length: 14
v_call: TRBV19
j_call: TRBJ1-1
d_call: NA

cdr3_aa: CASSLDAGMATGELFF
cdr3_nt: TGTGCCAGCAGCTTAGACGCGGGGATGGCCACCGGGGAGCTGTTTTTT
clone_size: few
cdr3_length: 16
v_call: TRBV11-2
j_call: TRBJ2-2
d_call: NA

cdr3_aa: CASNLVDREGGYTF
cdr3_nt: TGCGCCAGCAACTTGGTGGACAGGGAGGGTGGCTACACCTTC
clone_size: NA
cdr3_length: 14
v_call: TRBV5-1
j_call: TRBJ1-2
d_call: TRBD1

cdr3_aa: CASRSTSGRAGVNNEQFF
cdr3_nt: TGCGCCAGCAGGAGTACTAGCGGGAGGGCCGGGGTCAACAATGAGCAGTTCTTC
clone_size: NA
cdr3_length: 18
v_call: TRBV10-2
j_call: TRBJ2-1
d_call: TRBD2

cdr3_aa: CASSPSGGFTIYEQYF
cdr3_nt: TGTGCCAGCAGCCCATCCGGGGGATTCACGATCTACGAGCAGTACTTC
clone_size: NA
cdr3_length: 16
v_call: TRBV9
j_call: TRBJ2-7
d_call: NA

cdr3_aa: CASSLYFEQPQHF
cdr3_nt: TGTGCCAGCAGTTTATACTTTGAACAGCCCCAGCATTTT
clone_size: few
cdr3_length: 13
v_call: TRBV27
j_call: TRBJ1-5
d_call: NA

cdr3_aa: CAISSQYPSTDTQYF
cdr3_nt: TGTGCCATCAGTTCACAATACCCAAGCACAGATACGCAGTATTTT
clone_size: NA
cdr3_length: 15
v_call: TRBV10-3
j_call: TRBJ2-3
d_call: NA

cdr3_aa: CASSPRYGTDHTEAFF
cdr3_nt: TGTGCCAGCAGCCCACGTTATGGGACAGATCACACTGAAGCTTTCTTT
clone_size: NA
cdr3_length: 16
v_call: TRBV9
j_call: TRBJ1-1
d_call: TRBD1

cdr3_aa: CASSLAGGRMARGGSPLHF
cdr3_nt: TGTGCCAGCAGCCTCGCGGGGGGACGGATGGCCCGTGGAGGCTCACCCCTCCACTTT
clone_size: NA
cdr3_length: 19
v_call: TRBV5-4
j_call: TRBJ1-6
d_call: NA

cdr3_aa: CASSPGQGFYGYTF
cdr3_nt: TGTGCCAGCTCCCCCGGGCAGGGGTTCTATGGCTACACCTTC
clone_size: NA
cdr3_length: 14
v_call: TRBV2
j_call: TRBJ1-2
d_call: NA

cdr3_aa: CASSPDSGRTHEQYF
cdr3_nt: TGTGCCAGCTCACCAGATAGCGGGAGAACCCACGAGCAGTACTTC
clone_size: NA
cdr3_length: 15
v_call: TRBV18
j_call: TRBJ2-7
d_call: TRBD2

cdr3_aa: CASRDGTGFEKLFF
cdr3_nt: TGTGCCAGTAGGGACGGGACAGGGTTTGAAAAACTGTTTTTT
clone_size: NA
cdr3_length: 14
v_call: TRBV19
j_call: TRBJ1-4
d_call: TRBD1

cdr3_aa: CASSQDLYKGSGRLYEQYF
cdr3_nt: TGTGCCAGCAGCCAAGATCTTTATAAGGGGAGCGGGAGGTTGTACGAGCAGTACTTC
clone_size: NA
cdr3_length: 19
v_call: TRBV3-1/TRBV3-2
j_call: TRBJ2-7
d_call: TRBD2

cdr3_aa: CASSGRGMNTEAFF
cdr3_nt: TGCGCCAGCAGTGGCAGGGGAATGAACACTGAAGCTTTCTTT
clone_size: few
cdr3_length: 14
v_call: TRBV10-2
j_call: TRBJ1-1
d_call: NA